This T cell receptor (beta chain) was observed in a study of T cell responses to AZD1222 COVID-19 vaccine. Study-wide points: Close to half of spike-specific TCRs reportedly recognize unmutated variant regions. At 160-218 and 743-854, vaccine-associated CD4 TCRs were dominant, and they spanned spike. Spike-specific TCR depth and breadth grew after two AZD1222 doses.

V shed 3 bases and J 9 bases; nucleotides not matched to a gene: 8. Germline V lookup: CDR1 MNHEY, CDR2 SMNVEV (reference sequence). The CDR3 is made up of 15 amino acids. Profiling relied on immunoSEQ multiplex PCR, and the TCRdb table lists in-frame clones only, not all of them. Here the sample spans about 170,000 clones, around 87% being singletons. As regards this clone: Its cognate antigen is unknown.

The specimen comprised peripheral blood, sampled on day 0 of AZD1222 vaccination. The receptor's source is an adult in good health. The genes are TRBV27 and TRBJ1-6, with 7 bases matching TRBD1. CDR3 nucleotide sequence: TGTGCCAGCAGTTTGACCGGGACAGTAGGTTCACCCCTCCACTTT. It encodes CASSLTGTVGSPLHF.